The 32 T cell receptor beta chains below come from one sample, sequenced in a study of cytomegalovirus exposure and HLA in healthy donors. The PCR had 60 Vbeta and 13 Jbeta primers. Produced via immunoSEQ multiplex PCR; TCRdb's table is partial and in-frame only. The sample records more than 70,000 clones, about 73% being singletons. The specimen was PBMCs. The receptors were gathered from a woman aged 45-60 years in good health and CMV-seropositive.

The rearrangement links TRBV5-1 to TRBJ1-2, with D hard to call. V lost 2 bases and J lost 5, with 13 bases in between. Germline CDR1 SGHRS, CDR2 YFSETQ. The CDR3 is made up of 14 amino acids. The CDR3 DNA reads TGCGCCAGCAGCTTTAGTGGAACAGCTTATGGCTACACCTTC. Protein product: CASSFSGTAYGYTF. Based on the CDR3 plus reference TRBV5-1 and TRBJ1-2, the full variable domain is KAGVTQTPRYLIKTRGQQVTLSCSPISGHRSVSWYQQTPGQGLQFLFEYFSETQRNKGNFPGRFSGRQFSNSRSEMNVSTLELGDSALYLCASSFSGTAYGYTFGSGTRLTVV.

V gene TRBV18 combines with J gene TRBJ2-5; tentative D call: TRBD2 (5 bases). The CDR3 contains 16 residues. V was trimmed by 3 bases and J by 4 bases, leaving 18 bases between them. Germline CDR1 is KGHSH and CDR2 is LQKENI. The CDR3, as DNA: TGTGCCAGCTCACCCCCAATGCCTCTCGAGGGAGAGACCCAGTACTTC. This codes for CASSPPMPLEGETQYF. The whole variable domain, remainder taken from reference TRBV18 and TRBJ2-5, is NAGVMQNPRHLVRRRGQEARLRCSPMKGHSHVYWYRQLPEEGLKFMVYLQKENIIDESGMPKERFSAEFPKEGPSILRIQQVVRGDSAAYFCASSPPMPLEGETQYFGPGTRLLVL.

The J gene is TRBJ1-2, the V gene TRBV7-2; D not certain. From germline, CDR1 is SGHTA and CDR2 FQGNSA. V was trimmed by 7 bases and J by 8 bases, leaving 14 bases between them. The length of the CDR3 is 12 residues. As DNA, the CDR3 is TGTGCCAGCATCGACGCCGTGAGGGGCTACACCTTC. Its protein is CASIDAVRGYTF.

The rearrangement uses TRBV25-1 and TRBJ1-1; tentatively, D is TRBD1 (5 bases). CDR1 is MGHDK and CDR2 is SYGVNS in the germline V gene. The CDR3 sequence is 16 residues long. V lost 2 bases to trimming and J lost 4 bases, with 17 bases between them. The CDR3 sequence: CASSEVFGREGTEAFF. As DNA, the CDR3 is TGTGCCAGCAGTGAAGTGTTTGGCAGGGAGGGCACTGAAGCTTTCTTT.

V and J are TRBV5-1 and TRBJ2-3; D might be TRBD2 (7 bases). The CDR3 is made up of 14 amino acids. Germline loops: CDR1 SGHRS, CDR2 YFSETQ. Trimming took off 4 bases at V and 5 bases at J, with 14 bases between the two ends. The CDR3 loop is CASSVGGLEDTQYF. The DNA of the CDR3 is TGCGCCAGCAGCGTGGGGGGGCTGGAAGATACGCAGTATTTT.

This clone was counted a single time. The chain has TRBV11-3 and TRBJ2-3, with 7 nucleotides matching TRBD1. CDR1 is SGHNT and CDR2 is YENEEA in the germline V gene. The length of the CDR3 is 15 residues. After removal of 2 bases from V and 2 bases from J, the junction contained 4 bases not matched to a gene. CDR3 loop: CASSLTGEPTDTQYF. The CDR3 DNA is TGTGCCAGCAGCTTAACAGGGGAGCCCACAGATACGCAGTATTTT.

This clone has only a few counts. The rearrangement joins TRBV30 to TRBJ2-7; TRBD2 matches at 12 bases. The CDR3 is 14 amino acids. Germline loops: CDR1 GTSNPN, CDR2 SVGIG (reference sequence). The J segment lost 3 bases and the V segment lost 3 bases, leaving 3 bases of the junction unmatched. This CDR3 reads CAWSPGLAGYEQYF. CDR3 bases: TGTGCCTGGAGCCCGGGACTAGCGGGCTACGAGCAGTACTTC.

This clone was recorded a few times. The V and J genes are TRBV6-1 and TRBJ1-1; the match to TRBD1 covers 7 bases. The V segment lost 5 bases and the J segment 3 bases; nucleotides outside the gene matches: 9. Germline-derived CDR1 and CDR2 are MNHNS and SASEGT. The CDR3 runs 15 residues. The DNA of the CDR3 is TGTGCCAGCAGTCCACTACAGGGGTTGTACACTGAAGCTTTCTTT. It encodes CASSPLQGLYTEAFF.

The chain employs TRBV6-1 and TRBJ1-5, with D uncertain. With 7 bases removed from V and 2 bases from J, the gap between germline ends came to 9 bases. Germline V gene sequence: CDR1 MNHNS, CDR2 SASEGT. The CDR3 consists of 13 residues. CDR3 DNA sequence: TGTGCCAGCATAAGTACGGGCAATCAGCCCCAGCATTTT. This translates into CASISTGNQPQHF.

The gene calls are TRBV5-4 and TRBJ2-1; the match to TRBD2 covers 13 bases. Germline trimming cut 4 bases from V and 5 bases from J; bases unmatched to any gene: 9. The CDR3 is 17 amino acids. Germline V lookup: CDR1 SGHNT, CDR2 YYREEE (reference sequence). CDR3 coding DNA: TGTGCCAGCAGCCACCTCGCCACTAGCGGGGGGGACAATGAGCAGTTCTTC. Its protein is CASSHLATSGGDNEQFF.

The chain recombines TRBV9 with TRBJ1-2; tentative D call: TRBD1 (5 bases). Trimming cost V 0 bases and J 4 bases, with 10 bases left between them. The germline CDR1 and CDR2 sequences are SGDLS and YYNGEE. The CDR3 has 14 residues. CDR3 coding DNA: TGTGCCAGCAGCGTAGTGGTAGGGGCCTATGGCTACACCTTC. Amino acid sequence: CASSVVVGAYGYTF.

This chain connects TRBV4-3 to TRBJ2-7, with a possible D match to TRBD1 (6 bases). CDR3 size: 15 residues. Germline assignment: CDR1 LGHNA and CDR2 YSLEER. V was cut by 0 bases and J by 2 bases, with 11 bases left in between. The CDR3 loop is CASSQDTGWPYEQYF. The DNA for the CDR3 is TGCGCCAGCAGCCAAGATACAGGGTGGCCCTACGAGCAGTACTTC.

V usage is TRBV2 and J usage is TRBJ2-7; D is possibly TRBD1 (5 bases). The V end lost 5 bases, the J end lost 2 bases, and 13 bases lay between the germline ends. The CDR3 runs to 14 residues. Germline assignment: CDR1 SNHLY and CDR2 FYNNEI. The CDR3 region is CASSNPDTPYEQYF. In DNA, the CDR3 is TGTGCCAGCAGTAACCCGGACACCCCCTACGAGCAGTACTTC.

The chain carries TRBV10-1 and TRBJ2-1, with D perhaps matching TRBD1 (6 bases). Germline CDR1 and CDR2: WNHNN and SYGVQD (reference sequence). V was clipped by 7 bases and J by 6 bases, with 13 bases between them. The CDR3 loop spans 13 amino acids. The chain's CDR3 is CASNLQGSNEQFF. The DNA for the CDR3 is TGCGCCAGCAATTTACAGGGCAGCAATGAGCAGTTCTTC.

The rearrangement uses TRBV11-3 and TRBJ2-1, with TRBD2 matching over 10 bases. J was trimmed by 9 bases and V by 1 base; bases with no gene match: 0. The CDR3 is made up of 13 amino acids. CDR1 is SGHNT, CDR2 YENEEA, per germline. CDR3 region: CASSLGLAGEQFF. For the CDR3, the DNA is TGTGCCAGCAGCTTAGGACTAGCGGGTGAGCAGTTCTTC.

V usage is TRBV7-8 and J usage is TRBJ1-5; D remains ambiguous. CDR1 is SGHVS and CDR2 is FQNEAQ in the germline V gene. CDR3 length: 16 amino acids. V was cut by 5 bases and J by 1 base, with 15 bases left in between. The CDR3 loop reads CASSMGGIGSNQPQHF. The CDR3 bases are TGTGCCAGCAGCATGGGCGGGATCGGAAGCAATCAGCCCCAGCATTTT.

This clone showed up just once. The V gene is TRBV5-1, the J gene TRBJ2-1, with 8 nucleotides matching TRBD1. The germline V gene encodes CDR1 SGHRS and CDR2 YFSETQ. CDR3 length equals 15 residues. With V trimmed by 0 bases and J by 8 bases, 7 bases remained unmatched. This CDR3 is CASSLGAGGDYEQFF. CDR3 nucleotides: TGCGCCAGCAGCTTGGGGGCAGGGGGCGATTATGAGCAGTTCTTC.

The gene calls are TRBV11-2 and TRBJ2-1; 7 bases line up with TRBD1. The junction had 4 bases not matched to a gene; V was cut back by 2 bases and J by 0 bases. The CDR3 is 16 amino acids. Germline V CDR1 and CDR2: SGHAT, FQNNGV. The CDR3 reads CASSLMGQSSYNEQFF. The CDR3 bases are TGTGCCAGCAGCTTAATGGGACAGTCCTCCTACAATGAGCAGTTCTTC.

The rearrangement links TRBV7-3 to TRBJ2-3, with 7 bases aligning to TRBD2. Per the germline V gene, CDR1 is SGHTA and CDR2 is FQGTGA. V gave up 5 bases and J gave up 0 bases; unmatched junction bases: 8. The CDR3 has 16 amino acids. CDR3: CASSPGGFSSTDTQYF. As DNA, the CDR3 is TGTGCCAGCAGCCCGGGAGGCTTTTCTAGCACAGATACGCAGTATTTT.

This clone was seen a few times. This chain uses TRBV4-3 with TRBJ2-1; no definite D call. Germline-derived CDR1 and CDR2 are LGHNA and YSLEER. The CDR3 contains 14 residues. V gave up 0 bases and J gave up 10 bases, with 13 bases separating them. For the CDR3, the DNA is TGCGCCAGCAGCCAAGATCGAGGCCGACGGGAGCAGTTCTTC. Encoded protein: CASSQDRGRREQFF.

The chain joins TRBV14 to TRBJ2-2; D gene ambiguous. With 3 bases removed from V and 4 bases from J, the gap between germline ends came to 12 bases. The CDR3 totals 15 residues. CDR1 is SGHDN and CDR2 is FVKESK in the germline V gene. The CDR3 nucleotides read TGTGCCAGCAGCCAGCGACACCCCGGCACCGGGGAGCTGTTTTTT. Translated: CASSQRHPGTGELFF.

J is TRBJ2-6 and V is TRBV5-6, with a tentative D call TRBD1 (5 bases). Looked up from germline, CDR1 is SGHDT and CDR2 is YYEEEE. This CDR3 is 17 amino acids long. The ends were cut back, 0 bases at V and 1 base at J, with 11 bases in the middle. CDR3 DNA: TGTGCCAGCAGCTTGGACCCAGACAGTTCTGGGGCCAACGTCCTGACTTTC. Amino acid sequence: CASSLDPDSSGANVLTF.

The V and J genes are TRBV7-2 and TRBJ1-3; D is possibly TRBD1 (5 bases). Germline CDR1 SGHTA, CDR2 FQGNSA. V lost 4 bases, J lost 5 bases, and 9 bases lay in between. This CDR3 contains 13 residues. The CDR3 nucleotides read TGTGCCAGCAGCTCTGGGGCACGAAACACCATATATTTT. This gives the protein CASSSGARNTIYF.

This chain joins TRBV2 and TRBJ2-3; a weak D match, TRBD1 (5 bases). Germline V lookup: CDR1 SNHLY, CDR2 FYNNEI. The CDR3 is 15 residues long. V was clipped by 1 base and J by 5 bases, with 13 bases between them. The CDR3 region has the DNA TGTGCCAGCAGTGAAGAGGGGAAATCGTTAGATACGCAGTATTTT. This sequence encodes CASSEEGKSLDTQYF.

The genes are TRBV5-1 and TRBJ1-4; maybe TRBD1 (5 bases). Germline CDR1 is SGHRS and CDR2 is YFSETQ. This CDR3 contains 14 residues. Deletions cut 6 bases from V and 0 bases from J, with 9 bases between. DNA for the CDR3: TGCGCCAGCAAACAGGATGCAACTAATGAAAAACTGTTTTTT. Protein sequence: CASKQDATNEKLFF. Complete variable domain (other parts from reference TRBV5-1 and TRBJ1-4): KAGVTQTPRYLIKTRGQQVTLSCSPISGHRSVSWYQQTPGQGLQFLFEYFSETQRNKGNFPGRFSGRQFSNSRSEMNVSTLELGDSALYLCASKQDATNEKLFFGSGTQLSVL.

This clone was found once. V and J are TRBV19 and TRBJ1-1, with unresolved D. CDR1 LNHDA and CDR2 SQIVND come from the germline V gene (reference sequence). The CDR3 loop spans 11 amino acids. Between the trimmed V and J ends, which lost 6 bases and 2 bases, there was a span of 4 bases. The CDR3 sequence: CASRGNTEAFF. The CDR3 region has the DNA TGTGCCAGTAGGGGCAACACTGAAGCTTTCTTT.

This clone was counted only a few times. The chain combines TRBV10-3 with TRBJ2-7; 8 nucleotides agree with TRBD1. The germline V gene encodes CDR1 ENHRY and CDR2 SYGVKD. The CDR3 sequence is 13 residues long. J was trimmed by 7 bases and V by 6 bases; bases with no gene match: 8. The CDR3, as DNA: TGTGCCATCAGGAGGACAGGGAAGTTAGAGCAGTACTTC. This gives the protein CAIRRTGKLEQYF.

The rearrangement uses TRBV5-1 and TRBJ2-3; D possibly corresponds to TRBD2 (5 bases). V was cut by 5 bases and J by 2 bases, with 18 bases left in between. CDR1 and CDR2 from the germline V gene are SGHRS and YFSETQ. The CDR3 covers 16 residues. DNA for the CDR3: TGCGCCAGCAGGGCCCCCCGGGATCTAGTCACAGATACGCAGTATTTT. It encodes CASRAPRDLVTDTQYF.

This clone was seen a few times. J is TRBJ2-5 and V is TRBV7-2; D is possibly TRBD1 (6 bases). Germline loops: CDR1 SGHTA, CDR2 FQGNSA. The CDR3 consists of 16 residues. Trimming stripped 1 base from V and 1 base from J, with 13 bases between. The CDR3 region has the DNA TGTGCCAGCAGCTTAGTATTCCAGGGGTTCCAAGAGACCCAGTACTTC. It yields the protein CASSLVFQGFQETQYF.

This clone was counted only a few times. The gene calls are TRBV11-2 and TRBJ2-7; 7 bases fit TRBD1. The CDR3 has 13 amino acids. Germline V gene sequence: CDR1 SGHAT, CDR2 FQNNGV. V shed 3 bases and J 2 bases; nucleotides not matched to a gene: 1. This CDR3 is CASSFQGAYEQYF. CDR3 DNA sequence: TGTGCCAGCAGCTTCCAGGGGGCCTACGAGCAGTACTTC.

J is TRBJ1-6 and V is TRBV5-1; 8 bases align to TRBD1. The CDR3 is 14 amino acids. V lost 4 bases, J lost 5 bases, and 2 bases stayed unmatched. Per the germline V gene, CDR1 is SGHRS and CDR2 is YFSETQ. The CDR3 region has the DNA TGCGCCAGCAGCCCGACAGGGGATAATTCACCCCTCCACTTT. Amino acid sequence: CASSPTGDNSPLHF.

The chain is built from TRBV28 and TRBJ2-5, with D perhaps TRBD1 (6 bases). The V gene lost 6 bases and the J gene lost 5 bases, with 19 bases spanning the gap. The germline CDR1 and CDR2 sequences are MDHEN and SYDVKM. The CDR3 is 15 residues long. CDR3 DNA: TGTGCCAGCAGCCCGTTTAAGGGGGTACGGGAGACCCAGTACTTC. Translating it yields CASSPFKGVRETQYF. The entire variable domain, with the rest obtained from reference TRBV28 and TRBJ2-5, is as follows: DVKVTQSSRYLVKRTGEKVFLECVQDMDHENMFWYRQDPGLGLRLIYFSYDVKMKEKGDIPEGYSVSREKKERFSLILESASTNQTSMYLCASSPFKGVRETQYFGPGTRLLVL.